These T cell receptor beta chains were read from a single sample in a study of blood T cells in healthy people across ages. TCRdb used MiXCR to reprocess the 5' RACE reads, holding one entry per CDR3 protein. The table shows around 1,700,000 distinct CDR3 sequences, with 28% occurring only once. The sample taken for sequencing was blood. The source of these receptors is a woman aged 25 to 39 in good health. Each CDR3 is given with its conserved first and last residue. Fields, in order: D gene, CDR3 length, J gene, V gene, clone size, CDR3 DNA, CDR3 protein. D genes are given only for firm matches. Only part of the rows carry a size: once, few, many, or a class if the clone is expanded.

D gene: .
CDR3 length: 17
J gene: TRBJ2-3
V gene: TRBV5-1
clone size: many
CDR3 DNA: TGCGCCAGCAGCCAGGGACGGGCGGGTCCGAGCACAGATACGCAGTATTTT
CDR3 protein: CASSQGRAGPSTDTQYF

D gene: TRBD1
CDR3 length: 14
J gene: TRBJ2-7
V gene: TRBV20-1
clone size: many
CDR3 DNA: TGCAGTGCTACAACCGGGACAGGGGGCTTCGAGCAGTACTTC
CDR3 protein: CSATTGTGGFEQYF

D gene: .
CDR3 length: 13
J gene: TRBJ2-4
V gene: TRBV29-1
clone size: .
CDR3 DNA: TGCAGCGTTGGTGACAGCTCCCACAATGAGCAGTACTTC
CDR3 protein: CSVGDSSHNEQYF

D gene: TRBD2
CDR3 length: 15
J gene: TRBJ2-3
V gene: TRBV7-2
clone size: few
CDR3 DNA: TGTGCCAGCAGCCCTGGACTAGCTCTCACAGATACGCAGTATTTT
CDR3 protein: CASSPGLALTDTQYF

D gene: .
CDR3 length: 15
J gene: TRBJ2-7
V gene: TRBV6-2/TRBV6-3
clone size: many
CDR3 DNA: TGTGCCAGCAGACAAACTTCCGCTACCTCCTACGAGCAGTACTTC
CDR3 protein: CASRQTSATSYEQYF

D gene: TRBD2
CDR3 length: 17
J gene: TRBJ2-7
V gene: TRBV20-1
clone size: many
CDR3 DNA: TGCAGTGCTAGAGATGCGACTCGTGTAGCGGGAGGTTACGAGCAGTACTTC
CDR3 protein: CSARDATRVAGGYEQYF

D gene: TRBD2
CDR3 length: 15
J gene: TRBJ2-1
V gene: TRBV6-5
clone size: .
CDR3 DNA: TGTGCCAGCAGGGATTTGACTAGCGGGACTTATGAGCAGTTCTTC
CDR3 protein: CASRDLTSGTYEQFF

D gene: TRBD1
CDR3 length: 13
J gene: TRBJ1-1
V gene: TRBV29-1
clone size: few
CDR3 DNA: TGCAGCAGCAGGGGGGGAATGAACACTGAAGCTTTCTTT
CDR3 protein: CSSRGGMNTEAFF

D gene: .
CDR3 length: 12
J gene: TRBJ2-7
V gene: TRBV12-3/TRBV12-4
clone size: .
CDR3 DNA: TGTGCCAGCAGCCTCTCCCGGGGCGTGCAGTACTTC
CDR3 protein: CASSLSRGVQYF

D gene: .
CDR3 length: 14
J gene: TRBJ1-2
V gene: TRBV20-1
clone size: .
CDR3 DNA: TGCAGTGCTAGAGCCTGGGGACAAAACTATGGCTACACCTTC
CDR3 protein: CSARAWGQNYGYTF

D gene: .
CDR3 length: 14
J gene: TRBJ1-1
V gene: TRBV5-1
clone size: .
CDR3 DNA: TGCGCCAGCAGCTTGGACCTACTATACACTGAAGCTTTCTTT
CDR3 protein: CASSLDLLYTEAFF

D gene: TRBD1
CDR3 length: 17
J gene: TRBJ2-4
V gene: TRBV7-6
clone size: many
CDR3 DNA: TGTGCCAGCAGCTTAGCGTATAGAGGGACAGGGGAGAACATTCAGTACTTC
CDR3 protein: CASSLAYRGTGENIQYF

D gene: .
CDR3 length: 14
J gene: TRBJ1-5
V gene: TRBV27
clone size: .
CDR3 DNA: TGTGCCAGCAGCAAAAGCACTAGCAATCAGCCCCAGCATTTT
CDR3 protein: CASSKSTSNQPQHF

D gene: .
CDR3 length: 16
J gene: TRBJ2-6
V gene: TRBV5-8
clone size: .
CDR3 DNA: TGTGCCAGCACCCCGATCGGGGGTTCTGGGGCCAACGTCCTGACTTTC
CDR3 protein: CASTPIGGSGANVLTF

D gene: TRBD1
CDR3 length: 17
J gene: TRBJ1-2
V gene: TRBV6-2/TRBV6-3
clone size: once
CDR3 DNA: TGTGCCAGCAGCCATACCCGGGACAGGGCGCACTACTATGGCCGCACCTTC
CDR3 protein: CASSHTRDRAHYYGRTF

D gene: TRBD1
CDR3 length: 15
J gene: TRBJ1-2
V gene: TRBV28
clone size: .
CDR3 DNA: TGTGCCAGCACCCTAGACAGGGGGCCGAACTATGGCTACACCTTC
CDR3 protein: CASTLDRGPNYGYTF

D gene: TRBD1
CDR3 length: 15
J gene: TRBJ2-7
V gene: TRBV20-1
clone size: many
CDR3 DNA: TGCAGTGCTACCACGATTTCCGACAGGGTGGGCGAGCAGTACTTC
CDR3 protein: CSATTISDRVGEQYF

D gene: TRBD2
CDR3 length: 15
J gene: TRBJ2-3
V gene: TRBV7-2
clone size: many
CDR3 DNA: TGTGCCAGCAGCCCCAATAGCGGGGGGAAAGATACGCAGTATTTT
CDR3 protein: CASSPNSGGKDTQYF

D gene: TRBD1
CDR3 length: 13
J gene: TRBJ2-5
V gene: TRBV29-1
clone size: many
CDR3 DNA: TGCAGCGTTGACTGGACAGGACAAGAGACCCAGTACTTC
CDR3 protein: CSVDWTGQETQYF

D gene: TRBD1
CDR3 length: 14
J gene: TRBJ1-5
V gene: TRBV12-3/TRBV12-4
clone size: .
CDR3 DNA: TGTGCCAGCAGTCTACAGGGGGTTTTTCGTCCCCAGCATTTT
CDR3 protein: CASSLQGVFRPQHF

D gene: .
CDR3 length: 12
J gene: TRBJ1-1
V gene: TRBV12-3/TRBV12-4
clone size: few
CDR3 DNA: TGTGCCAGCAGTTTCCCCCGAGGCGAAGCTTTCTTT
CDR3 protein: CASSFPRGEAFF

D gene: .
CDR3 length: 12
J gene: TRBJ1-2
V gene: TRBV29-1
clone size: .
CDR3 DNA: TGCAGTTCGTACGCCTTACCCTATGGCTACACCTTC
CDR3 protein: CSSYALPYGYTF

D gene: TRBD1
CDR3 length: 14
J gene: TRBJ2-7
V gene: TRBV28
clone size: .
CDR3 DNA: TGTGCCGCCCGCGGGTCGGGACAGGGATACGAGCAGTACTTC
CDR3 protein: CAARGSGQGYEQYF

D gene: .
CDR3 length: 15
J gene: TRBJ1-4
V gene: TRBV4-1
clone size: few
CDR3 DNA: TGCGCCAGCAGCCAAGTCGGCAACGGTAATGAAAAACTGTTTTTT
CDR3 protein: CASSQVGNGNEKLFF

D gene: .
CDR3 length: 15
J gene: TRBJ2-1
V gene: TRBV20-1
clone size: once
CDR3 DNA: TGCAGTGCTGCAAACCCGAGCAGGGCCTACAATGAGCAGTTCTTC
CDR3 protein: CSAANPSRAYNEQFF

D gene: .
CDR3 length: 15
J gene: TRBJ2-7
V gene: TRBV5-1
clone size: many
CDR3 DNA: TGCGCCAGCAACGTGGGTTCTAGGAATAACTACGAGCAGTACTTC
CDR3 protein: CASNVGSRNNYEQYF

D gene: TRBD1
CDR3 length: 14
J gene: TRBJ1-5
V gene: TRBV20-1
clone size: .
CDR3 DNA: TGCAGTGCTAGACGGACAGGGAGCAATCAGCCCCAGCATTTT
CDR3 protein: CSARRTGSNQPQHF